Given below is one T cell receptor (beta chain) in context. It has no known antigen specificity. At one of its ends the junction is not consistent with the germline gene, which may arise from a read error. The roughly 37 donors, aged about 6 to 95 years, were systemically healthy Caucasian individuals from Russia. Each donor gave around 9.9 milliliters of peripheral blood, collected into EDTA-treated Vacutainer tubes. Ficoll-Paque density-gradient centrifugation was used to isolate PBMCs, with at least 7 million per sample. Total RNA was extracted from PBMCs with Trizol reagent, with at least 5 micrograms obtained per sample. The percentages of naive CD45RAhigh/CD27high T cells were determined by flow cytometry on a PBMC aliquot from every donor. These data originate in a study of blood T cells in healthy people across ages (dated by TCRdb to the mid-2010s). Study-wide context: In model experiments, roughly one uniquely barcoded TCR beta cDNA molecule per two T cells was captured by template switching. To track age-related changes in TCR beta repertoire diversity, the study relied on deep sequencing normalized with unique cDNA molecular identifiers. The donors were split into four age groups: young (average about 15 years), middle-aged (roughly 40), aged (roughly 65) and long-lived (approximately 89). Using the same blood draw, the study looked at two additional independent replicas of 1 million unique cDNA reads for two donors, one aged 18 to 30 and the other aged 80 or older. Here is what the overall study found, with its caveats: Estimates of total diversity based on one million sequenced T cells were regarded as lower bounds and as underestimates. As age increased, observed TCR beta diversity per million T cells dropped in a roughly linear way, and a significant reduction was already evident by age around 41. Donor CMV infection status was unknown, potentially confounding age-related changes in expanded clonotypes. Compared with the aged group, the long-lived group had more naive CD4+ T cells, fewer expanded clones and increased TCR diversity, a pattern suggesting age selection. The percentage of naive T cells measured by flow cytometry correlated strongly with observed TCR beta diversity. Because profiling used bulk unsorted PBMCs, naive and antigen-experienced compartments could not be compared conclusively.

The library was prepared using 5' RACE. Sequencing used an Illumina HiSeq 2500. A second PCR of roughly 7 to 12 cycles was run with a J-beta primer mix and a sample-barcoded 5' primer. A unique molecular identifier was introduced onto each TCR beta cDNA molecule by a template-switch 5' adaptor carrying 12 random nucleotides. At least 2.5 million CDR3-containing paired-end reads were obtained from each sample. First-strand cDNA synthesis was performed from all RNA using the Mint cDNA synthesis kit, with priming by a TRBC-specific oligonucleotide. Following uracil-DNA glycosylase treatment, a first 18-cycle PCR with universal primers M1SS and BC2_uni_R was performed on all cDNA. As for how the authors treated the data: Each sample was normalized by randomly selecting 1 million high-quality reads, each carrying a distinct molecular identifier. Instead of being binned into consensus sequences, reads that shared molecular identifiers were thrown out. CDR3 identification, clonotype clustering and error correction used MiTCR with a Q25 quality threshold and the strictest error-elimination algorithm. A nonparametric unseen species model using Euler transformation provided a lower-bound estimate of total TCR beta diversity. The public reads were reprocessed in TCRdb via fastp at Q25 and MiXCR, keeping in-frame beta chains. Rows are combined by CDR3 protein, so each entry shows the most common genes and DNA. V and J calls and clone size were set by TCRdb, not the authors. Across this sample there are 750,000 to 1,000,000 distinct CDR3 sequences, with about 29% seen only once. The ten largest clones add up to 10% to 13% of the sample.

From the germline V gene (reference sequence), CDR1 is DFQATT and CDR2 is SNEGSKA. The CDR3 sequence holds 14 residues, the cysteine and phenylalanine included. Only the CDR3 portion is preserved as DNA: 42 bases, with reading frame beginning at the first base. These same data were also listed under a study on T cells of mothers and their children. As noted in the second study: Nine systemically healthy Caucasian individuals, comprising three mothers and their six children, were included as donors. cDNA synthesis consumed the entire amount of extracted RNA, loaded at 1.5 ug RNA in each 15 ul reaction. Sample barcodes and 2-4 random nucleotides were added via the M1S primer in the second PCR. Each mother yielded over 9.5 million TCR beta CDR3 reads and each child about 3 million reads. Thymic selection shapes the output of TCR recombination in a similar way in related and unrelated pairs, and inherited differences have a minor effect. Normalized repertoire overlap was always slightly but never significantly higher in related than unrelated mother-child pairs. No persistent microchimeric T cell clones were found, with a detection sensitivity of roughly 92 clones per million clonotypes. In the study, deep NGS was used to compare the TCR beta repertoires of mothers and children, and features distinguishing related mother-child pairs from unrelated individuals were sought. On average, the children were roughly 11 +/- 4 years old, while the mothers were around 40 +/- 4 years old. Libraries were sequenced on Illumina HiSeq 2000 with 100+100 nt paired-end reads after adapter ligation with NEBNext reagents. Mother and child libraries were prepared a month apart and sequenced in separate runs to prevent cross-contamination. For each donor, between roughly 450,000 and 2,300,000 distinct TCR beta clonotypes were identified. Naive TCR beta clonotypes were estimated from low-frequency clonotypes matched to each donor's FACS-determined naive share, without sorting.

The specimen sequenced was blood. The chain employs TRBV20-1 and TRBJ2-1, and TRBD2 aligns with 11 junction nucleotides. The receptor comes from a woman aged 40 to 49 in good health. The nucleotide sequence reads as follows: TGCAGTGCCCCCGGGACTAGCGGATACAATGGGCAGTTCTTC. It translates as CSAPGTSGYNGQFF.